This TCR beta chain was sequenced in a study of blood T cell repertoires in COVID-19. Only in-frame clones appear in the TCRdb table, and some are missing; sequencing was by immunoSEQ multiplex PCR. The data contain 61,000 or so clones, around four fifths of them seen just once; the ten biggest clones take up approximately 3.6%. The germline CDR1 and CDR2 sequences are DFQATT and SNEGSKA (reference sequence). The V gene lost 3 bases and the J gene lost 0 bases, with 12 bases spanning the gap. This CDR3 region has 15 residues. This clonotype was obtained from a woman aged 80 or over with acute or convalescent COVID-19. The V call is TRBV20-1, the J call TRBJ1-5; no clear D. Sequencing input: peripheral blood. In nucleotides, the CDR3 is TGCAGTGCTAGTTTGGACTCCCTTAGCAATCAGCCCCAGCATTTT. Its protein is CSASLDSLSNQPQHF.